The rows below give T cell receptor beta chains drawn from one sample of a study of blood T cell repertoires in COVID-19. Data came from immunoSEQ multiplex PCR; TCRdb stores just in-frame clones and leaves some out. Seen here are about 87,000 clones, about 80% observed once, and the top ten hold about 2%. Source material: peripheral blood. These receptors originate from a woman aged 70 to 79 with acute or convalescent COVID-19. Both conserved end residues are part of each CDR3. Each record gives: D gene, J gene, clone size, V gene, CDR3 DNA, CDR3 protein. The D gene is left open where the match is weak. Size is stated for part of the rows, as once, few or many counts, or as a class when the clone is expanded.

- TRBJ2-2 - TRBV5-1 TGCGCCAGCAGCTTGACCCTGGCGGGGGCAATCGGGGAGCTGTTTTTT CASSLTLAGAIGELFF
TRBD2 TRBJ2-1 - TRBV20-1 TGCAGTGCTAGTCTCGGGGGGGCGGGCTATTACAATGAGCAGTTCTTC CSASLGGAGYYNEQFF
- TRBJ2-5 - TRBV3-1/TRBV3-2 TGTGCCACTACGACTAGTGGTGTTGGGACGTCGACCCAGTACTTC CATTTSGVGTSTQYF
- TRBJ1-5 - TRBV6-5 TGTGCCAGCACCTCGGGGGGGGATTCTCAGCCCCAGCATTTT CASTSGGDSQPQHF
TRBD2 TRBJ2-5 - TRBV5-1 TGCGCCAGCAGCTTGAGGACTAGCGCCCAAGAGACCCAGTACTTC CASSLRTSAQETQYF
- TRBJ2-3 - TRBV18 TGTGCCAGCTCACCCGTGGCAGGGACAGATACGCAGTATTTT CASSPVAGTDTQYF
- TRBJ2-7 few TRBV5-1 TGCGCCAGCAGCTTGATGGCTGACTCCTACGAGCAGTACTTC CASSLMADSYEQYF
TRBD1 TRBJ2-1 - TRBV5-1 TGCGCCAGCAGCTTAGCTCCGGGACAGGGGGCCGGCGAGCAGTTCTTC CASSLAPGQGAGEQFF
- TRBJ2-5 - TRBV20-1 TGCAGTGCTAGACCCGCGGAGACCCAGTACTTC CSARPAETQYF
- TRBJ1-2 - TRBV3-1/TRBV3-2 TGTGCCAGCAGCCAAGATCGATCTAGCGGCTACACCTTC CASSQDRSSGYTF
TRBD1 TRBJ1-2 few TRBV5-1 TGCGCCAGCAGCCAGACCGGGACAGGGGGCCTAGAAGGCTACACCTTC CASSQTGTGGLEGYTF
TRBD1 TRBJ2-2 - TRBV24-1 TGTGCCACCCAGGCAGGGGGCGGGGAGCTGTTTTTT CATQAGGGELFF
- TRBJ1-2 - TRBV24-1 TGTGCCACCAGTGACCTGACAGTGGGCTATGGCTACACCTTC CATSDLTVGYGYTF
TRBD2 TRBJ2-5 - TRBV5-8 TGTGCCAGCAGCTTATATAGACTAGCCTTAGGAGAGACCCAGTACTTC CASSLYRLALGETQYF
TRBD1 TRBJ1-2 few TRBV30 TGTGCCTGGAGTTGGACAGGGGGTCGCTATGGCTACACCTTC CAWSWTGGRYGYTF
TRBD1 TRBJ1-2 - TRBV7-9 TGTGCCAGCAGCTTTTGGTCGGGACAGGGTAAATTTCCTATGGGCTACACCTTC CASSFWSGQGKFPMGYTF
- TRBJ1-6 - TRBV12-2 TGTGCAAGTCGCTTCGTAGACAGGGAGGTGGGATCACCCCTCCACTTT CASRFVDREVGSPLHF
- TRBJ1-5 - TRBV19 TGTGCCAGTAGTCCGAGGGCGGGGACGGCAGGCCCCCAGCATTTT CASSPRAGTAGPQHF
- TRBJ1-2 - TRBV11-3 TGTGCCAGCAGCTCCAGGGAAGCTAACTATGGCTACACCTTC CASSSREANYGYTF
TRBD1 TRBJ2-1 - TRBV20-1 TGCAGTGCGGACAGGGACAATGAGCAGTTCTTC CSADRDNEQFF
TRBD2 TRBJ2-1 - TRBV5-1 TGCGCCAGCAGCTTGGCCAATGGACTAGTCAATGAGCAGTTCTTC CASSLANGLVNEQFF
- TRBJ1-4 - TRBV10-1 TGCGCCGCCCGCACGCCAGACAGAAAGGGGAATGAAAAACTGTTTTTT CAARTPDRKGNEKLFF
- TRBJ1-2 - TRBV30 TGTGCCTCAGGACAGTACGGCTACACCTTC CASGQYGYTF
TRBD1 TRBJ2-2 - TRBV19 TGTGCCAGTAGTATGGGGACAGGGGGAAACACCGGGGAGCTGTTTTTT CASSMGTGGNTGELFF
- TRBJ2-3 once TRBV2 TGTGCCAGCAGTACCGGGACAAACATCGGCACAGATACGCAGTATTTT CASSTGTNIGTDTQYF
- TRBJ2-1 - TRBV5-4 TGTGCCAGCAGCTTGGACGGGACATATAGTAGTCAGTTCTTC CASSLDGTYSSQFF
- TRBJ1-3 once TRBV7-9 TGTGCCAGCAGCTTCGAGCAACCTGGAAACACCATATATTTT CASSFEQPGNTIYF
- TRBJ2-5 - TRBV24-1 TGTGCCACCAGTGATTACCTACCGGGATCGGGGTCGGTCCAAGAGACCCAGTACTTC CATSDYLPGSGSVQETQYF
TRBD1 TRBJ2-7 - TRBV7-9 TGTGCCAGCAGCGGAGCGACAGGGAAGAAAACCTACGAGCAGTACTTC CASSGATGKKTYEQYF
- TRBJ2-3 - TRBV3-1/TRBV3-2 TGTGCCAGCAGCCCCCATAGCGGCTATACAGATACGCAGTATTTT CASSPHSGYTDTQYF
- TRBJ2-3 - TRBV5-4 TGTGCCAGCCCTCCCCCCGGGACACCCCTGCGACCAACAGATACGCAGTATTTT CASPPPGTPLRPTDTQYF
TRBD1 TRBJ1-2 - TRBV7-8 TGTGCCAGCAGCCCGGGACAGACCTATGGCTACACCTTC CASSPGQTYGYTF
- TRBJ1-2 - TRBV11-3 TGTGCCAGCAGCTTAGAGGGCCAAAAGACAGAAAACTATGGCTACACCTTC CASSLEGQKTENYGYTF
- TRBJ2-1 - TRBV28 TGTGCCAGCAGCTACCCCTACAATGAGCAGTTCTTC CASSYPYNEQFF
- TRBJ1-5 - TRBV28 TGTGCCAGCAGTTTAGGGGGGTTTGGCAATCAGCCCCAGCATTTT CASSLGGFGNQPQHF
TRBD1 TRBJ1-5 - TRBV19 TGTGCCAGTAGAACCCGGGACAGCTTCAATCAGCCCCAGCATTTT CASRTRDSFNQPQHF
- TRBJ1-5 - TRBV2 TGTGCCAGCAGTGAGAACAGAAATCAGCCCCAGCATTTT CASSENRNQPQHF
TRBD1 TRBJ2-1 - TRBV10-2 TGCGCCAGCAGGCCCGGGACAGGGGGCGATGAGCAGTTCTTC CASRPGTGGDEQFF
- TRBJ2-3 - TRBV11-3 TGTGCCAGCAGCTTGAGCGTCAGCACAGATACGCAGTATTTT CASSLSVSTDTQYF
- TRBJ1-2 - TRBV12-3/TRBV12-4 TGTGCCAGCAGTTTTGTACACCATTATGGCTACACCTTC CASSFVHHYGYTF
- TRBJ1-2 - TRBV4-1 TGCGCCAGCAGCCAAGGGTTCAGGGGCTATGGCTACACCTTC CASSQGFRGYGYTF
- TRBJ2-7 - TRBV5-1 TGCGCCAGCAGCGCCGGACAGACCTACGAGCAGTACTTC CASSAGQTYEQYF
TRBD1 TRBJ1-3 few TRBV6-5 TGTGCCAGCTTGAGGCAGGGGGCCCCTTTGAATTTT CASLRQGAPLNF
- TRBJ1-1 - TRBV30 TGTGCCCTGATTAAGACAGAAAGGAACACTGAAGCTTTCTTT CALIKTERNTEAFF
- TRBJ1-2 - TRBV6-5 TGTGCCAGCAGATTGACAGGAGACTATGGCTACACCTTC CASRLTGDYGYTF
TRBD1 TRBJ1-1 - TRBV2 TGTGCCAGCAACCCGCGGACAGGCGCGGCTGAAGCTTTCTTT CASNPRTGAAEAFF
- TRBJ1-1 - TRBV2 TGTGCCAGCAGTGACAGGGCTGTGGCTTTCTTT CASSDRAVAFF
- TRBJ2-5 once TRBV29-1 TGCAGCGTTGCGGCGGGGCTTAGGGAGACCCAGTACTTC CSVAAGLRETQYF
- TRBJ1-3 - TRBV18 TGTGCCACCGCGGCGGGGAGCTCTGGAAACACCATATATTTT CATAAGSSGNTIYF
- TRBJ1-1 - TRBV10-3 TGTGCCATCAGTGATTATGGGGGCAACACTGAAGCTTTCTTT CAISDYGGNTEAFF
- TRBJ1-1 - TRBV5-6 TGTGCCAGCAGCGTAATGACAGGAACATTGGGAATGAACACTGAAGCTTTCTTT CASSVMTGTLGMNTEAFF
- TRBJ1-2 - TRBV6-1 TGTGCCAGCAGTGTATCCCCCCAGGGTGTGGGGAGGGTTAACTATGGCTACACCTTC CASSVSPQGVGRVNYGYTF
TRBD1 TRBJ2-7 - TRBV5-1 TGCGCCAGCAGCCCCTCCCGGCAGGGGGATTACGAGCAGTACTTC CASSPSRQGDYEQYF
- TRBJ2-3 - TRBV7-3 TGTGCCAGCAGCGAAATCAAGGGGAGCACAGATACGCAGTATTTT CASSEIKGSTDTQYF
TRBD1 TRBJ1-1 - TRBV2 TGTGCCACCCAGGGGGCTACGCAGGGACAGAACACTGAAGCTTTCTTT CATQGATQGQNTEAFF
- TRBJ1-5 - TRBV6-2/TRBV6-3 TGTGCCAGCAGTCTCGACAAAGATAGCAATCAGCCCCAGCATTTT CASSLDKDSNQPQHF
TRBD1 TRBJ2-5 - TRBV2 TGTGCCAGCAGTGAAAACAGGGGCGAGACCCAGTACTTC CASSENRGETQYF
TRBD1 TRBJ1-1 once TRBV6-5 TGTGCCAGCACTTTCCTCGCGACAGGGGGCAAAGCTTTCTTT CASTFLATGGKAFF
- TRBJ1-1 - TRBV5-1 TGCGCCAGCAGCTTTTACCCCGGGACGGGGGTGAACACTGAAGCTTTCTTT CASSFYPGTGVNTEAFF
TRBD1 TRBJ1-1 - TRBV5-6 TGTGCCAGCAGCCTCAGGGGGGTGGACACTGAAGCTTTCTTT CASSLRGVDTEAFF